The 30 T cell receptor beta chains listed next were all sequenced from one sample in a study of T cell changes during pregnancy in multiple sclerosis. The table came from immunoSEQ multiplex PCR; TCRdb's copy has only in-frame clones and leaves some out. This sample has around 30,000 clones, with approximately 92% found just once. This sample comprised CD4+ T cells from peripheral blood mononuclear cells, obtained in the first trimester of pregnancy. The origin of the receptors is a female donor with multiple sclerosis, enrolled in a pregnancy study.

This clone occurred once. This chain joins TRBV4-3 and TRBJ1-4; 7 bases agree with TRBD1. Germline CDR1 and CDR2: LGHNA and YSLEER. CDR3 length: 16 amino acids. V dropped 4 bases and J dropped 4; count of bases not matched to a gene: 9. The CDR3 here is CASSLEGARGNEKLFF. DNA of the CDR3: TGCGCCAGCAGCCTGGAGGGGGCGCGGGGTAATGAAAAACTGTTTTTT.

This chain links TRBV9 with TRBJ2-5; D is possibly TRBD1 (6 bases). Trimming removed 0 bases at V and 4 bases at J, with 10 bases between. The length of the CDR3 is 14 residues. Per germline, CDR1 SGDLS and CDR2 YYNGEE. The DNA for the CDR3 is TGTGCCAGCAGCGTAGACGCCAGGGGAGAGACCCAGTACTTC. Protein product: CASSVDARGETQYF.

The CDR3 DNA is TGTGCCAGCAGCTTAAGACCGGGGGTAATGTACAATGAGCAGTTCTTC. Translation: CASSLRPGVMYNEQFF. The V gene is TRBV7-3, the J gene TRBJ2-1; a weak D match, TRBD2 (6 bases). Germline values: CDR1 SGHTA, CDR2 FQGTGA. This CDR3 region has 16 residues. V was clipped by 1 base and J by 4 bases, with 14 bases between them.

This clone came up once. This chain links TRBV7-3 with TRBJ2-1; D gene unclear. Germline CDR1 and CDR2: SGHTA and FQGTGA. The CDR3 loop spans 15 amino acids. The ends were cut back, 2 bases at V and 0 bases at J, with 8 bases in the middle. CDR3 loop: CASSLRPGSYNEQFF. The CDR3 region has the DNA TGTGCCAGCAGCTTACGACCGGGCTCCTACAATGAGCAGTTCTTC. The variable domain in full, with the rest retrieved from reference TRBV7-3 and TRBJ2-1, is GAGVSQTPSNKVTEKGKYVELRCDPISGHTALYWYRQSLGQGPEFLIYFQGTGAADDSGLPNDRFFAVRPEGSVSTLKIQRTERGDSAVYLCASSLRPGSYNEQFFGPGTRLTVL.

This clone has a single count. The chain employs TRBV29-1 and TRBJ1-2; possible D gene TRBD1, 6 bases. The CDR3 is 13 amino acids. V shed 6 bases and J shed 0 bases, with 11 bases lying between them. Germline V gene data show CDR1 as SQVTM and CDR2 as ANQGSEA. As DNA, the CDR3 is TGCAGCGTGGCTACAGGGCCTAACTATGGCTACACCTTC. This gives the protein CSVATGPNYGYTF.

This chain links TRBV5-1 with TRBJ1-5, with D tentatively TRBD1 (6 bases). Looked up from germline, CDR1 is SGHRS and CDR2 is YFSETQ. The CDR3 consists of 15 residues. V shed 4 bases and J shed 2 bases, with 13 bases lying between them. The CDR3: CASSQDPGGNQPQHF. In DNA, the CDR3 is TGCGCCAGCAGCCAGGACCCAGGGGGCAATCAGCCCCAGCATTTT.

V usage is TRBV5-5 and J usage is TRBJ2-3; D perhaps matches TRBD2 (5 bases). Germline lookup yields CDR1 SGHKS and CDR2 YYEKEE (reference sequence). V lost 2 bases, J lost 2 bases, and 9 bases lay in between. The length of the CDR3 is 14 residues. The CDR3 DNA sequence: TGTGCCAGCAGCTTCAGCGGAACCACAGATACGCAGTATTTT. It codes for CASSFSGTTDTQYF.

The CDR3 coding sequence is TGTGCCACCAGCACTCGACAGGGGATAGCCTACGAGCAGTACTTC. Protein: CATSTRQGIAYEQYF. The V call is TRBV15, the J call TRBJ2-7; TRBD1 matches at 8 bases. Per the germline V gene, CDR1 is LNHNV and CDR2 is YYDKDF (reference sequence). The CDR3 totals 15 residues. The ends lost 4 bases at V and 2 bases at J; junction bases unmatched: 7.

The chain employs TRBV29-1 and TRBJ1-5; 10 bases match TRBD1. This CDR3 region has 13 residues. Germline CDR1 is SQVTM and CDR2 is ANQGSEA. The V gene end was trimmed by 6 bases and the J gene end by 7 bases; junction bases not matched to a gene: 6. The CDR3: CSVGTGDLQPQHF. CDR3 DNA: TGCAGCGTGGGGACAGGGGATTTACAGCCCCAGCATTTT.

V gene TRBV29-1 combines with J gene TRBJ1-1, with D possibly TRBD1 on 5 matching bases. This CDR3 is built from 12 residues. V lost 0 bases and J lost 7, with 9 bases in between. Germline V gene data show CDR1 as SQVTM and CDR2 as ANQGSEA. The CDR3 is CSVEERGGEAFF. The CDR3 DNA reads TGCAGCGTTGAAGAGCGGGGCGGTGAAGCTTTCTTT.

V gene TRBV5-4 combines with J gene TRBJ1-1, with D hard to call. The ends were cut back, 4 bases at V and 0 bases at J, with 16 bases in the middle. The CDR3 is made up of 16 amino acids. The germline V gene encodes CDR1 SGHNT and CDR2 YYREEE (reference sequence). The CDR3 here is CASSPPPSFMNTEAFF. CDR3 in DNA: TGTGCCAGCAGCCCCCCCCCGAGTTTCATGAACACTGAAGCTTTCTTT.

V usage is TRBV2 and J usage is TRBJ1-4, with D perhaps matching TRBD1 (6 bases). Germline-derived CDR1 and CDR2 are SNHLY and FYNNEI. The CDR3 loop spans 14 amino acids. The V and J ends lost 7 bases and 8 bases respectively, with 17 bases between them. The CDR3 DNA reads TGTGCCAGCAACATACAGGGTGTGGGGGAAAAACTGTTTTTT. Amino acids: CASNIQGVGEKLFF.

The chain couples TRBV5-6 to TRBJ1-1; possibly TRBD1 for D (6 bases). V was pared by 4 bases and J by 10 bases, with 20 bases between. Germline-derived CDR1 and CDR2 are SGHDT and YYEEEE. The CDR3 contains 14 residues. CDR3 amino acids: CASSLEGVPRGAFF. CDR3 DNA: TGTGCCAGCAGCCTCGAGGGGGTCCCTCGGGGAGCTTTCTTT.

Of note for this clone: Other DNA sequences of this sample code for an identical CDR3. The chain has TRBV5-1 and TRBJ2-5, with D maybe TRBD2 (6 bases). V lost 0 bases and J lost 5, with 11 bases in between. Germline loops: CDR1 SGHRS, CDR2 YFSETQ. The CDR3 covers 14 residues. The CDR3 spells CASSLAGGEETQYF. The CDR3 nucleotides read TGCGCCAGCAGCTTGGCCGGGGGAGAGGAGACCCAGTACTTC.

The chain carries TRBV29-1 and TRBJ2-7; 8 bases line up with TRBD1. Germline V gene sequence: CDR1 SQVTM, CDR2 ANQGSEA. The CDR3 consists of 12 residues. V lost 7 bases and J lost 0; bases outside the gene matches: 2. CDR3 DNA sequence: TGCAGCGCCGGGACAGGCTCCTACGAGCAGTACTTC. It codes for CSAGTGSYEQYF.

This chain joins TRBV15 and TRBJ2-4; 9 bases are shared with TRBD1. Germline trimming cut 3 bases from V and 8 bases from J; bases unmatched to any gene: 5. Per germline, CDR1 LNHNV and CDR2 YYDKDF (reference sequence). The CDR3 has 14 residues. CDR3 protein: CATSRDRGPHIQYF. CDR3 DNA sequence: TGTGCCACCAGCAGGGACAGGGGCCCCCACATTCAGTACTTC.

The chain couples TRBV15 to TRBJ2-7; no clear D. CDR3 length: 13 amino acids. Trimming removed 0 bases at V and 5 bases at J, with 8 bases between. Germline V gene sequence: CDR1 LNHNV, CDR2 YYDKDF (reference sequence). The CDR3, as DNA: TGTGCCACCAGCAGAGACCTAGATGACGAGCAGTACTTC. Its protein is CATSRDLDDEQYF.

V is TRBV10-3 and J is TRBJ1-5; D is possibly TRBD1 (6 bases). From germline, CDR1 is ENHRY and CDR2 SYGVKD. V was trimmed by 8 bases and J by 6 bases, leaving 11 bases between them. The CDR3 runs 12 residues. DNA for the CDR3: TGTGCCATCTCGGACAGAGGTCAGCCCCAGCATTTT. It is translated as CAISDRGQPQHF.

The chain links TRBV6-5 to TRBJ2-7, with D possibly TRBD2 on 5 matching bases. CDR1 is MNHEY, CDR2 SVGAGI, per germline. CDR3 length equals 14 residues. V was pared by 6 bases and J by 5 bases, with 17 bases between. The CDR3 region is CASSPQAHGDEQYF. The CDR3 DNA follows: TGTGCCAGCAGCCCCCAAGCCCACGGGGACGAGCAGTACTTC.

The J gene is TRBJ2-7, the V gene TRBV6-6; 8 bases line up with TRBD2. CDR1 is MNHNY, CDR2 SVGAGI, per germline (reference sequence). The trim removed 0 bases at V and 3 bases at J, leaving 4 bases unmatched. The CDR3 runs to 15 residues. The CDR3 spells CASSYSGAGVYEQYF. The CDR3, as DNA: TGTGCCAGCAGTTACTCGGGAGCGGGGGTCTACGAGCAGTACTTC.

The rearrangement joins TRBV21-1 to TRBJ1-1. TRBV21-1 has pseudogene status. The CDR3 is 12 residues long. CDR3: CASSKCGTEAFF. The CDR3 DNA is TGTGCCAGCAGCAAGTGCGGCACTGAAGCTTTCTTT.

The genes are TRBV19 and TRBJ1-3; D is perhaps TRBD1 (5 bases). CDR3 size: 15 residues. V was trimmed by 5 bases and J by 0 bases, leaving 11 bases between them. Germline assignment: CDR1 LNHDA and CDR2 SQIVND (reference sequence). CDR3 sequence (DNA): TGTGCCAGTAGTCCGGACACCAGCTCTGGAAACACCATATATTTT. Translation gives CASSPDTSSGNTIYF.

J is TRBJ1-1 and V is TRBV5-1, with 7 bases fitting TRBD1. V was pared by 4 bases and J by 3 bases, with 6 bases of the junction left unmatched. The CDR3 has 14 amino acids. Germline lookup yields CDR1 SGHRS and CDR2 YFSETQ. CDR3 residues: CASSLRGRDTEAFF. DNA of the CDR3: TGCGCCAGCAGCCTTAGGGGGCGCGACACTGAAGCTTTCTTT.

Details on this clone: The junction departs from germline at one end; a sequencing error may be responsible. The chain combines TRBV2 with TRBJ1-5; D ambiguous. The CDR3 extends over 16 amino acids. The germline V gene has CDR1 SNHLY and CDR2 FYNNEI. CDR3 DNA sequence: TGTGCCAGCAGGGAAGACGGTGACGGGAGCAATCAGCCCCAGCATTTT. Its protein is CASREDGDGSNQPQHF.

This clone has only one observation. This chain uses TRBV4-3 with TRBJ2-5, with 8 bases fitting TRBD1. Trimming cost V 3 bases and J 6 bases; bases outside gene matches: 6. CDR1 and CDR2 (germline): LGHNA, YSLEER. The CDR3 spans 14 residues. CDR3 in DNA: TGCGCCAGCAGCCATCGACAGGGGTCGCAGACCCAGTACTTC. Protein: CASSHRQGSQTQYF.

V gene TRBV18 combines with J gene TRBJ2-5; no clear D gene. The CDR3 is 13 residues long. V lost 2 bases and J lost 4, with 8 bases in between. Germline V gives CDR1 KGHSH, CDR2 LQKENI. The CDR3 protein is CASSPGSGETQYF. CDR3 DNA sequence: TGTGCCAGCTCACCAGGGTCGGGAGAGACCCAGTACTTC.

Note on this clone: The junction does not match germline at one end; this may be a read error. J is TRBJ2-5 and V is TRBV4-2, with 8 positions matching TRBD1. CDR1 and CDR2 (germline): LGHNA, YNFKEQ. The CDR3 contains 16 residues. The CDR3 nucleotides are TGTGCCAGCAGCCAAGGCAAACAGGGGGGCCAAGAGGCCCAGTACTTC. Translation gives CASSQGKQGGQEAQYF.

This chain connects TRBV27 to TRBJ1-3, with D possibly matching TRBD1 (6 bases). The CDR3 extends over 13 amino acids. Per the germline V gene, CDR1 is MNHEY and CDR2 is SMNVEV (reference sequence). The ends were cut back, 6 bases at V and 8 bases at J, with 14 bases in the middle. CDR3 protein: CASRGQGSDTIYF. CDR3 coding DNA: TGTGCCAGCAGGGGGCAGGGGTCGGACACCATATATTTT.

The chain joins TRBV9 to TRBJ1-1; D is uncertain. V was cut by 0 bases and J by 1 base, with 7 bases left in between. The CDR3 spans 14 residues. CDR1 is SGDLS, CDR2 YYNGEE, per germline. CDR3 nucleotides: TGTGCCAGCAGCGTAGGCCCGGGGAACACTGAAGCTTTCTTT. Encoded protein: CASSVGPGNTEAFF.

The V gene is TRBV7-6, the J gene TRBJ1-6, with D maybe TRBD1 (5 bases). The CDR3 loop spans 22 amino acids. Trimming pared 1 base from V and 3 bases from J, leaving 28 bases between. Germline CDR1 is SGHVS and CDR2 is FNYEAQ. CDR3 sequence reads: CASSLDIRVQFKYGIYNSPLHF. The DNA for the CDR3 is TGTGCCAGCAGCTTAGATATCAGGGTTCAGTTCAAGTATGGTATCTATAATTCACCCCTCCACTTT.